One and the same sample provided the 4 T cell receptor beta chains below, sequenced in a study of shared clonotypes between healthy human individuals. CD45RO negativity and positive selection for CCR7 defined naive CD8 cells, a population that excluded terminally differentiated effector memory CD45RA+ cells. Sequencing was performed with immunoSEQ multiplex PCR; in TCRdb, only in-frame clones are kept and a portion is missing. The sample holds about 1,800,000 clones, approximately 95% seen once. Sequencing used naive CD8+ T cells sorted from blood. The receptors stem from a man between 18 and 35 years old in good health.

The chain carries TRBV30 and TRBJ2-3; tentative D call: TRBD2 (6 bases). The CDR3 spans 15 residues. V was shortened by 4 bases and J by 3 bases, with 17 bases between the two germline ends. Per germline, CDR1 GTSNPN and CDR2 SVGIG (reference sequence). The chain's CDR3 is CAWTVGLALTDTQYF. In nucleotides, the CDR3 is TGTGCCTGGACAGTTGGTCTAGCGTTGACAGATACGCAGTATTTT.

This clone came up once. V and J are TRBV6-6 and TRBJ2-1; the D is unclear. Trimming took off 4 bases at V and 6 bases at J, with 7 bases between the two ends. The CDR3 runs to 12 residues. CDR1 and CDR2 from the germline V gene are MNHNY and SVGAGI (reference sequence). The CDR3 here is CASSLPGNEQFF. DNA for the CDR3: TGTGCCAGCAGTTTACCTGGCAATGAGCAGTTCTTC.

The genes are TRBV28 and TRBJ1-5, with D possibly TRBD1 on 5 matching bases. The CDR3 loop spans 16 amino acids. The V and J ends lost 5 bases and 1 base respectively, with 15 bases between them. Germline V gene lookup returns CDR1 MDHEN and CDR2 SYDVKM. The CDR3 bases are TGTGCCAGCAGTGACCCGCAGGGTGGGAGCAATCAGCCCCAGCATTTT. This codes for CASSDPQGGSNQPQHF.

The V and J genes are TRBV27 and TRBJ1-5; 9 positions agree with TRBD1. The CDR3 has 18 residues. The V segment lost 0 bases and the J segment 0 bases; nucleotides outside the gene matches: 6. CDR1 and CDR2 from the germline V gene are MNHEY and SMNVEV (reference sequence). The CDR3 protein is CASSLSGTGIYSNQPQHF. DNA of the CDR3: TGTGCCAGCAGTTTATCCGGGACAGGGATCTATAGCAATCAGCCCCAGCATTTT.